The 2 T cell receptor beta chains below come from one sample, sequenced in a study of shared clonotypes between healthy human individuals. Profiling relied on immunoSEQ multiplex PCR, and the TCRdb table lists in-frame clones only, not all of them. The table records about 2.4 million clones, roughly 93% of them present only once. Sequenced material: naive CD4+ T cells from PBMCs. Described subset: CD45RA+ positively selected. The receptors originated from a man between 18 and 29 years old in good health. Some clones in this sample may be carry-over from other donors' samples.

The rearrangement links TRBV9 to TRBJ1-2; D is undetermined. The V end lost 1 base, the J end lost 3 bases, and 10 bases lay between the germline ends. The CDR3 is 14 residues long. CDR1 and CDR2 (germline): SGDLS, YYNGEE. The CDR3 loop is CASSVPGGHYGYTF. The CDR3 DNA reads TGTGCCAGCAGCGTACCAGGTGGCCACTATGGCTACACCTTC.

This chain connects TRBV27 to TRBJ2-1; tentatively, D is TRBD1 (6 bases). The CDR3 loop spans 15 amino acids. CDR1 is MNHEY, CDR2 SMNVEV, per germline (reference sequence). V was cut by 2 bases and J by 1 base, with 9 bases left in between. The CDR3 coding sequence is TGTGCCAGCAGTTTAGAGGGGGTATCCTACAATGAGCAGTTCTTC. Its translation is CASSLEGVSYNEQFF.